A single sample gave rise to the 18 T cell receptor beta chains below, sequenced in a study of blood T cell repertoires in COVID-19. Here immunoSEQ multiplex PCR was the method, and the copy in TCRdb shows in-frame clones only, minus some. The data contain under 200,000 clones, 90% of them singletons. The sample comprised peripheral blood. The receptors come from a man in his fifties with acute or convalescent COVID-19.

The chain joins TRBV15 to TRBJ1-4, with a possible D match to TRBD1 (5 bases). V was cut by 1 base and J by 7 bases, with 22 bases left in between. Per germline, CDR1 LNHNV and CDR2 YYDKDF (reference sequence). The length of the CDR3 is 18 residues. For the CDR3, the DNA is TGTGCCACCAGCAGAGTACGGGGCCTTCCCGGGAGGGGTGAAAAACTGTTTTTT. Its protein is CATSRVRGLPGRGEKLFF. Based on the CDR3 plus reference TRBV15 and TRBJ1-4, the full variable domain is DAMVIQNPRYQVTQFGKPVTLSCSQTLNHNVMYWYQQKSSQAPKLLFHYYDKDFNNEADTPDNFQSRRPNTSFCFLDIRSPGLGDTAMYLCATSRVRGLPGRGEKLFFGSGTQLSVL.

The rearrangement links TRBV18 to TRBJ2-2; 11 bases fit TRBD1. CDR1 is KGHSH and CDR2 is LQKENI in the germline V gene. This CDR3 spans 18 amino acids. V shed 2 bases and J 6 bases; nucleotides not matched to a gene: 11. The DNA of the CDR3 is TGTGCCAGCTCACCAAGGACAGGGGGCTGGCGATACGCCGGGGAGCTGTTTTTT. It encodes CASSPRTGGWRYAGELFF. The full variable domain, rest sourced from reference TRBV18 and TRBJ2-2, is NAGVMQNPRHLVRRRGQEARLRCSPMKGHSHVYWYRQLPEEGLKFMVYLQKENIIDESGMPKERFSAEFPKEGPSILRIQQVVRGDSAAYFCASSPRTGGWRYAGELFFGEGSRLTVL.

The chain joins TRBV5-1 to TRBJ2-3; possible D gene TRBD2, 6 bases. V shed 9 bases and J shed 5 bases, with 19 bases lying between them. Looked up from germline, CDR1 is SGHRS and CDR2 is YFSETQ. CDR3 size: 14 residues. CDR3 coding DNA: TGCGCCACCCGAACCGGTGGGCGGGAAGATACGCAGTATTTT. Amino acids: CATRTGGREDTQYF.

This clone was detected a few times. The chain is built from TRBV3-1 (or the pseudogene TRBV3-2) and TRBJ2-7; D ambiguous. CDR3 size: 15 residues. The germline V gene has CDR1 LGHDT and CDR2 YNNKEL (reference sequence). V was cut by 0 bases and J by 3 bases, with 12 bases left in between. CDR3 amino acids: CASSQDRQSIYEQYV. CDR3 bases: TGTGCCAGCAGCCAAGATCGCCAAAGCATCTACGAGCAGTACGTC.

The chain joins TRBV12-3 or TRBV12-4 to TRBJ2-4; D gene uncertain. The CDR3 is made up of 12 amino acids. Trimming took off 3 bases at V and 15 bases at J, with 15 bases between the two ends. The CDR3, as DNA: TGTGCCAGCAGTTTTATCCTCGAGAGGCTGTACTTC. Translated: CASSFILERLYF.

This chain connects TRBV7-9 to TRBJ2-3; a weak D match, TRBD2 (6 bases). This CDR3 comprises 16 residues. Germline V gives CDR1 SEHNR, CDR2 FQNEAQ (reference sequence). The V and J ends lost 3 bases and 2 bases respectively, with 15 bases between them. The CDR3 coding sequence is TGTGCCAGCAGCTTCTGGGCGGGATCTCTCACAGATACGCAGTATTTT. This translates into CASSFWAGSLTDTQYF.

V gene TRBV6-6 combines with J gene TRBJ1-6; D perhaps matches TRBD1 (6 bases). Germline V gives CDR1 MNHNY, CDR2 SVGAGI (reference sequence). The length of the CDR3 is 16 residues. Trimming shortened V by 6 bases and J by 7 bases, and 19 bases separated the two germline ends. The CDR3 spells CASSNDPGHRNSPLHF. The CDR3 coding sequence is TGTGCCAGCAGCAACGACCCGGGACATCGAAATTCACCCCTCCACTTT.

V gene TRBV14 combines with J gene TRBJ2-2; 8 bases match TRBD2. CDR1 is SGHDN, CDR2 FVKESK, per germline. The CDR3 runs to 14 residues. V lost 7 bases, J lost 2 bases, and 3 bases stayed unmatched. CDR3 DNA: TGTGCCAGCAAGCGGGAGATAAACACCGGGGAGCTGTTTTTT. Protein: CASKREINTGELFF.

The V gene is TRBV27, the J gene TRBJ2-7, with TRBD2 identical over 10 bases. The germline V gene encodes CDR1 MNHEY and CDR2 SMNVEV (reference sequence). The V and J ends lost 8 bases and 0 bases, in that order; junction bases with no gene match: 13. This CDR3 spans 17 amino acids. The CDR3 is CASRRRSGTSASYEQYF. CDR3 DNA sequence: TGTGCCAGCCGGCGGCGAAGCGGGACTAGCGCCTCCTACGAGCAGTACTTC.

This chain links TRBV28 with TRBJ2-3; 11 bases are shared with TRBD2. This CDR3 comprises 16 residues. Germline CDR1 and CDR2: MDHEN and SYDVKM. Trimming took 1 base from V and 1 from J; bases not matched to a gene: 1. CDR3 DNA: TGTGCCAGCAGTTTATTTAGCGGGAGGGGCACAGATACGCAGTATTTT. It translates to CASSLFSGRGTDTQYF.

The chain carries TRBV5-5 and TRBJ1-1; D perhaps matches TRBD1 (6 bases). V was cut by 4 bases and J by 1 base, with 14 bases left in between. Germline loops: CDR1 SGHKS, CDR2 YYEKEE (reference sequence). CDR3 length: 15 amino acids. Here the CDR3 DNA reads TGTGCCAGCAGCCCCCAGGACAGAGCGAACACTGAAGCTTTCTTT. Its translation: CASSPQDRANTEAFF.

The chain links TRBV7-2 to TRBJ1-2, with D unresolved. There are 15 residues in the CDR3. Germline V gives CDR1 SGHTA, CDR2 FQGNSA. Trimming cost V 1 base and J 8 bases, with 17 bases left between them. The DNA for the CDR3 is TGTGCCAGCAGCTTAGACAGCTCACTACCGGGAGGCTACACCTTC. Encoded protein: CASSLDSSLPGGYTF.

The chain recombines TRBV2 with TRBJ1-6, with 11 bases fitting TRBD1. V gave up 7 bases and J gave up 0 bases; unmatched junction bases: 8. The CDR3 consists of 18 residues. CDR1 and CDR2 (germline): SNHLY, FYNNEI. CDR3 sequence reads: CASIIGQGASSYNSPLHF. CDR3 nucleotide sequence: TGTGCCAGCATCATCGGACAGGGGGCTAGCTCCTATAATTCACCCCTCCACTTT. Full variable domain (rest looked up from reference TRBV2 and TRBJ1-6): EPEVTQTPSHQVTQMGQEVILRCVPISNHLYFYWYRQILGQKVEFLVSFYNNEISEKSEIFDDQFSVERPDGSNFTLKIRSTKLEDSAMYFCASIIGQGASSYNSPLHFGNGTRLTVT.

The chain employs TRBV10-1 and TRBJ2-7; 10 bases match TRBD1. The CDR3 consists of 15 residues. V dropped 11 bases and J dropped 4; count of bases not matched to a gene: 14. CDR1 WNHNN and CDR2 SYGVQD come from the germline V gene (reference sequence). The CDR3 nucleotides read TGCGCCCCAGGGGGGTGCGGGACAGGGGTATACGAGCAGTACGTC. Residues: CAPGGCGTGVYEQYV.

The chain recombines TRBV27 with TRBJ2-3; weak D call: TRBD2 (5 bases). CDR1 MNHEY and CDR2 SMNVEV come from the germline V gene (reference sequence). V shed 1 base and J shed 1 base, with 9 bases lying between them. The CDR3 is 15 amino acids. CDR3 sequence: CASSLYGERTDTQYF. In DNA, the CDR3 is TGTGCCAGCAGTTTATACGGGGAACGCACAGATACGCAGTATTTT.

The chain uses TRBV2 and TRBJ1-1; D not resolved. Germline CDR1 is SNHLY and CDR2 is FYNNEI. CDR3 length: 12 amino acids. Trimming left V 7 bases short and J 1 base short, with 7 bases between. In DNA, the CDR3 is TGTGCCAGCACGATAGCGAACACTGAAGCTTTCTTT. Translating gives CASTIANTEAFF.

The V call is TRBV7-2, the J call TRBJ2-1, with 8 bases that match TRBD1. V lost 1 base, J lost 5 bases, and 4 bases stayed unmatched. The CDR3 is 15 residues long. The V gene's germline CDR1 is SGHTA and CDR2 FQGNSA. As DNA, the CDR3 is TGTGCCAGCAGCTTAGGCCAGGGGGCGCACAATGAGCAGTTCTTC. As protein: CASSLGQGAHNEQFF. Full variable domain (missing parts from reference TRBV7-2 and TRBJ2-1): GAGVSQSPSNKVTEKGKDVELRCDPISGHTALYWYRQSLGQGLEFLIYFQGNSAPDKSGLPSDRFSAERTGGSVSTLTIQRTQQEDSAVYLCASSLGQGAHNEQFFGPGTRLTVL.

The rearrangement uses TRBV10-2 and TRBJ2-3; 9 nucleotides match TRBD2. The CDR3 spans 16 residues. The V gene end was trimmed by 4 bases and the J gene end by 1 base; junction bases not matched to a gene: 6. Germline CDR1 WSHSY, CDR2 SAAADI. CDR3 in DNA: TGCGCCAGCAGTGCCTTAGTAGCGGGGGGCACAGATACGCAGTATTTT. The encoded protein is CASSALVAGGTDTQYF.